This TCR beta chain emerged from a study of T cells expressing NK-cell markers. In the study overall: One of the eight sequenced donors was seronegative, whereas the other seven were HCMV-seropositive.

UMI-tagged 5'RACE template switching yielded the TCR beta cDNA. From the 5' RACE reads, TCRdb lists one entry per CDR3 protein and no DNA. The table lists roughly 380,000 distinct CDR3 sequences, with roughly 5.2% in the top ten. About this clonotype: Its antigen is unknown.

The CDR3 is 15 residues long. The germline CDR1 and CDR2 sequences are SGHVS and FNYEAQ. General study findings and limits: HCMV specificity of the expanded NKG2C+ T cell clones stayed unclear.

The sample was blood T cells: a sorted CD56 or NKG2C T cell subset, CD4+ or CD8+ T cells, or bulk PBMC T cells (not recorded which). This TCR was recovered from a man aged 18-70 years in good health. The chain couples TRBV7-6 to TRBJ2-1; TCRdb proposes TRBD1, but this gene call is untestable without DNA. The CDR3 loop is CASSRWTGISDEQFF.